This T cell receptor beta chain was sequenced during a study of CD8+ T cells in alopecia areata. Study-level background: The drug, oral tofacitinib, was given to treated patients at 5 to 10 mg twice daily. General study findings and limits: With patients, TCR sharing proved less clear than in mice, a difference possibly related to HLA. Sequencing of scalp samples also captures resident alphabeta T cells of normal skin.

RNA, once extracted, was reverse transcribed into cDNA for use as the sequencing template. Here immunoSEQ multiplex PCR was the method, and the copy in TCRdb shows in-frame clones only, minus some. The table records more than 10,000 clones, 59% of them present only once. Germline-derived CDR1 and CDR2 are GTSNPN and SVGIG (reference sequence). V shed 1 base and J shed 3 bases, with 8 bases lying between them. This CDR3 is 13 amino acids long. It was from alopecia areata patients that lesional scalp punch biopsies and peripheral blood were collected. Concerning this clone itself: Antigen: not known.

The material was skin, obtained at week 0. The J gene is TRBJ2-3, the V gene TRBV30; D is unclear. The receptor's source is a human donor with alopecia areata. The CDR3 nucleotides are TGTGCCTGGAGTGGAAAAGGAACAGATACGCAGTATTTT. This translates into CAWSGKGTDTQYF. Complete variable domain (other parts from reference TRBV30 and TRBJ2-3): SQTIHQWPATLVQPVGSPLSLECTVEGTSNPNLYWYRQAAGRGLQLLFYSVGIGQISSEVPQNLSASRPQDRQFILSSKKLLLSDSGFYLCAWSGKGTDTQYFGPGTRLTVL.